The sequence of this TCR beta chain was determined in a study of T cells in Graves' hyperthyroidism and ophthalmopathy. Study results and caveats: Patients with ophthalmopathy were separated from those with stable hyperthyroidism by a 13 V-J model. Model-based prediction identified ophthalmopathy a median 6.5 months prior to its onset.

Diagnosis relied on clinical symptoms, serum thyroxine and TRAb, thyroid ultrasound and orbital computed tomography. In its sample, this clonotype was seen many times. As yet, its antigen is unknown. RNA transcripts gave rise to amplified TCR beta CDR3 regions. The TCR CDR3 first-round RT-PCR relied on the HTBI primer set. TCRdb reanalysed the multiplex PCR reads using MiXCR and keeps one entry per CDR3 protein. Of 34,000 or so distinct CDR3 sequences listed, 40% to 65% were seen once; the top ten hold roughly 25%. The germline gives CDR1 DFQATT, CDR2 SNEGSKA (reference sequence). The CDR3 covers 16 residues. J gave up 3 bases and V 1 base, and 7 bases lay outside the gene matches.

The rearrangement links TRBV20-1 to TRBJ2-3; 10 bases map to TRBD2. The source material was blood. The source is a woman aged 40 to 55 with Graves' ophthalmopathy. DNA for the CDR3: TGCAGTGCTAGAGTTCGAGCGGGGGGGCCGACAGATACGCAGTATTTT. Its protein is CSARVRAGGPTDTQYF.